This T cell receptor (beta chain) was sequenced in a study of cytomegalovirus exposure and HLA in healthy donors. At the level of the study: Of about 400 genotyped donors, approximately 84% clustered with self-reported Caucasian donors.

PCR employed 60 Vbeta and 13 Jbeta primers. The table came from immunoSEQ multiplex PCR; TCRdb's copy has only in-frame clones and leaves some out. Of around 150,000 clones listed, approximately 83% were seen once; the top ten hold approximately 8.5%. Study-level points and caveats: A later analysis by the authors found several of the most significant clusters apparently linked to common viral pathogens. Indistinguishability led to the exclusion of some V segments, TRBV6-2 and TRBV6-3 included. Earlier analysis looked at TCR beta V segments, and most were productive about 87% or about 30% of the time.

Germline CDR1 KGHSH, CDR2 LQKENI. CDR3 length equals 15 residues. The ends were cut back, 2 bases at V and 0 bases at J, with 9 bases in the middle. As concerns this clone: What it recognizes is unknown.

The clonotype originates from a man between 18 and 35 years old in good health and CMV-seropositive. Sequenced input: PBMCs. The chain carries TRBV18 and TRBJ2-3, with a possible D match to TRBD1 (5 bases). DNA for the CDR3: TGTGCCAGCTCACCAGGGGCAGGAAGCACAGATACGCAGTATTTT. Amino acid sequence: CASSPGAGSTDTQYF.